This TCR beta chain appears in the sequencing data of a study of cytomegalovirus exposure and HLA in healthy donors. As regards this clone: What it binds is unknown.

The PCR was carried out with 60 Vbeta primers and 13 Jbeta primers. Generated by immunoSEQ multiplex PCR, the TCRdb table keeps only in-frame clones and is missing some. The sample holds about 140,000 clones, roughly 80% seen once. Study results and caveats: Some V segments, TRBV6-2 and TRBV6-3 among them, were indistinguishable and were therefore excluded. Most TCR sequences were rare, but some public TCRs occurred in many donors.

With 0 bases removed from V and 3 bases from J, the gap between germline ends came to 14 bases. The CDR3 has 16 residues. Germline assignment: CDR1 SGDLS and CDR2 YYNGEE. The chain recombines TRBV9 with TRBJ2-3; perhaps TRBD1 as D (6 bases). The source is a female donor in good health and CMV-seronegative. The sample comprised PBMCs. CDR3: CASSVVPGVGTDTQYF. CDR3 sequence (DNA): TGTGCCAGCAGCGTAGTTCCAGGGGTAGGGACAGATACGCAGTATTTT.